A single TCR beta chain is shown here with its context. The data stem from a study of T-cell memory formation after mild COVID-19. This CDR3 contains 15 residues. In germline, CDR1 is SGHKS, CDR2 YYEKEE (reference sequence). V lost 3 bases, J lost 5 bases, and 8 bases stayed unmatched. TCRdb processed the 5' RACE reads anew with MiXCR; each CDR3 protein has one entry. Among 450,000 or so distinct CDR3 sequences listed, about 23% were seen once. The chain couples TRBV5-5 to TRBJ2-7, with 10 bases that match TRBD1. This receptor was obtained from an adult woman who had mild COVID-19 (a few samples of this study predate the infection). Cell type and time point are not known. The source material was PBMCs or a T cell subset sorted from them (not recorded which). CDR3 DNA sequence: TGTGCCAGCAGCTCGATTAGGGGACAGGGGAACGAGCAGTACTTC. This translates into CASSSIRGQGNEQYF.